This TCR beta chain was identified during a study of blood T cell repertoires in COVID-19. Study details: PBMCs, B-cell-depleted T cells, or T cells were the source of the cDNA or gDNA that made up the material.

Trimming removed 1 base from V and 4 bases from J, with 4 bases in between. CDR3 length: 13 amino acids. Note on this clone: Other DNA sequences in the same sample also yield this CDR3.

In the study's own analysis: The assay estimated nucleated cells by amplifying reference gene primers. Here immunoSEQ multiplex PCR was the method, and the copy in TCRdb shows in-frame clones only, minus some. V and J calls and clone size come straight from that table; D and trimming were deduced from the DNA. The sample shows over 250,000 clones, over 75% of them seen only once. This clonotype was obtained from a human donor in a cohort sampled during active COVID-19. The J gene is TRBJ2-2, the V gene TRBV12-3 or TRBV12-4; D remains ambiguous. Sequencing was done on a sample of peripheral blood. CDR3 amino acids: CASSLGSTGELFF. CDR3 sequence (DNA): TGTGCCAGCAGTTTAGGTAGCACCGGGGAGCTGTTTTTT.